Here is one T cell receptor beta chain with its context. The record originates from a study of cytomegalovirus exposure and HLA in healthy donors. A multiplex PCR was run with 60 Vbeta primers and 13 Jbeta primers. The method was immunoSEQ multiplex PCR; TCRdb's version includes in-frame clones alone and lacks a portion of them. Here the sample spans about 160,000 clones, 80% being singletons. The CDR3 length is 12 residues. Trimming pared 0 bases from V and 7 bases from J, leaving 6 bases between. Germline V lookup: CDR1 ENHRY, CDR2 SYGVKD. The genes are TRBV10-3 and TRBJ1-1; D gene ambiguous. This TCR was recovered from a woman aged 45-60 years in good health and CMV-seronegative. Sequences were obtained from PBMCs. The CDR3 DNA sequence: TGTGCCATCAGTGAGTCATATAATGAAGCTTTCTTT. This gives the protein CAISESYNEAFF.